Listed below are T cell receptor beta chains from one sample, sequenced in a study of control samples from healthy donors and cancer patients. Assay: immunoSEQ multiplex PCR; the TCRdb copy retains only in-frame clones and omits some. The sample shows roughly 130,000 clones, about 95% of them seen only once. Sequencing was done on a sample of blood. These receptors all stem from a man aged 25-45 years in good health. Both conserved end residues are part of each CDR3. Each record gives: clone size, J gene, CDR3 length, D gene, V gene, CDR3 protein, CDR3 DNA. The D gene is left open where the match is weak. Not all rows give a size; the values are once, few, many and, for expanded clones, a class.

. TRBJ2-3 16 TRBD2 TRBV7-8 CASSLSGGASTDTQYF TGTGCCAGCAGCCTTTCGGGGGGAGCTAGCACAGATACGCAGTATTTT
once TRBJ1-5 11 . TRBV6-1 CASSEGPGQHF TGTGCCAGCAGTGAGGGTCCGGGCCAGCATTTT
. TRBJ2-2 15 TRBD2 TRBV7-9 CASSSPGLVGGELFF TGTGCCAGCAGCTCACCGGGACTAGTTGGGGGGGAGCTGTTTTTT
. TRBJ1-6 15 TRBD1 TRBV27 CASSLSQGVYSPLHF TGTGCCAGCAGTTTATCACAGGGGGTGTATTCACCCCTCCACTTT
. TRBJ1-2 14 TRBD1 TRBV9 CASSDGQGYYGYTF TGTGCCAGCAGCGACGGACAGGGTTACTATGGCTACACCTTC
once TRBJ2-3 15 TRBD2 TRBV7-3 CASSLLSGITDTQYF TGTGCCAGCAGCTTACTTAGCGGGATTACAGATACGCAGTATTTT
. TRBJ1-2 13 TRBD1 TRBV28 CASSGGQGGGYTF TGTGCCAGCAGTGGAGGACAGGGGGGCGGCTACACCTTC
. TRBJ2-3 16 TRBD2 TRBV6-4 CASSDSASGGLDTQYF TGTGCCAGCAGTGACTCGGCTAGCGGGGGCTTGGATACGCAGTATTTT
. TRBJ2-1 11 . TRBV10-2 CATAWYNEQFF TGCGCCACCGCGTGGTACAATGAGCAGTTCTTC
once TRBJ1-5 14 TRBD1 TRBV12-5 CAVDRTGDAQPQHF TGTGCGGTGGATCGGACAGGGGACGCTCAGCCCCAGCATTTT
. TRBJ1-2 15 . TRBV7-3 CASSLTGDGNYGYTF TGTGCCAGCAGCTTAACAGGGGATGGTAACTATGGCTACACCTTC
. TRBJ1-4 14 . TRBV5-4 CASSPGGENEKLFF TGTGCCAGCAGCCCGGGCGGGGAGAATGAAAAACTGTTTTTT
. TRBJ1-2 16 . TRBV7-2 CASSLAGTGKAGGYTF TGTGCCAGCAGCTTAGCCGGAACAGGGAAGGCGGGGGGCTACACCTTC